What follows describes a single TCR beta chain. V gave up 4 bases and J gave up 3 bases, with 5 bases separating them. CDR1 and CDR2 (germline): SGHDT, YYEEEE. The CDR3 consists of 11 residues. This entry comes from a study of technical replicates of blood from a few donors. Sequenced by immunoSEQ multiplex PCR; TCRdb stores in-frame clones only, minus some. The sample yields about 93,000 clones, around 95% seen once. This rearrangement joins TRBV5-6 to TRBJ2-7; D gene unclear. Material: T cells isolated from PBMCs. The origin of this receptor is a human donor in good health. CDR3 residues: CASSASYEQYF. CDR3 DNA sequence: TGTGCCAGCAGCGCCAGCTACGAGCAGTACTTC.